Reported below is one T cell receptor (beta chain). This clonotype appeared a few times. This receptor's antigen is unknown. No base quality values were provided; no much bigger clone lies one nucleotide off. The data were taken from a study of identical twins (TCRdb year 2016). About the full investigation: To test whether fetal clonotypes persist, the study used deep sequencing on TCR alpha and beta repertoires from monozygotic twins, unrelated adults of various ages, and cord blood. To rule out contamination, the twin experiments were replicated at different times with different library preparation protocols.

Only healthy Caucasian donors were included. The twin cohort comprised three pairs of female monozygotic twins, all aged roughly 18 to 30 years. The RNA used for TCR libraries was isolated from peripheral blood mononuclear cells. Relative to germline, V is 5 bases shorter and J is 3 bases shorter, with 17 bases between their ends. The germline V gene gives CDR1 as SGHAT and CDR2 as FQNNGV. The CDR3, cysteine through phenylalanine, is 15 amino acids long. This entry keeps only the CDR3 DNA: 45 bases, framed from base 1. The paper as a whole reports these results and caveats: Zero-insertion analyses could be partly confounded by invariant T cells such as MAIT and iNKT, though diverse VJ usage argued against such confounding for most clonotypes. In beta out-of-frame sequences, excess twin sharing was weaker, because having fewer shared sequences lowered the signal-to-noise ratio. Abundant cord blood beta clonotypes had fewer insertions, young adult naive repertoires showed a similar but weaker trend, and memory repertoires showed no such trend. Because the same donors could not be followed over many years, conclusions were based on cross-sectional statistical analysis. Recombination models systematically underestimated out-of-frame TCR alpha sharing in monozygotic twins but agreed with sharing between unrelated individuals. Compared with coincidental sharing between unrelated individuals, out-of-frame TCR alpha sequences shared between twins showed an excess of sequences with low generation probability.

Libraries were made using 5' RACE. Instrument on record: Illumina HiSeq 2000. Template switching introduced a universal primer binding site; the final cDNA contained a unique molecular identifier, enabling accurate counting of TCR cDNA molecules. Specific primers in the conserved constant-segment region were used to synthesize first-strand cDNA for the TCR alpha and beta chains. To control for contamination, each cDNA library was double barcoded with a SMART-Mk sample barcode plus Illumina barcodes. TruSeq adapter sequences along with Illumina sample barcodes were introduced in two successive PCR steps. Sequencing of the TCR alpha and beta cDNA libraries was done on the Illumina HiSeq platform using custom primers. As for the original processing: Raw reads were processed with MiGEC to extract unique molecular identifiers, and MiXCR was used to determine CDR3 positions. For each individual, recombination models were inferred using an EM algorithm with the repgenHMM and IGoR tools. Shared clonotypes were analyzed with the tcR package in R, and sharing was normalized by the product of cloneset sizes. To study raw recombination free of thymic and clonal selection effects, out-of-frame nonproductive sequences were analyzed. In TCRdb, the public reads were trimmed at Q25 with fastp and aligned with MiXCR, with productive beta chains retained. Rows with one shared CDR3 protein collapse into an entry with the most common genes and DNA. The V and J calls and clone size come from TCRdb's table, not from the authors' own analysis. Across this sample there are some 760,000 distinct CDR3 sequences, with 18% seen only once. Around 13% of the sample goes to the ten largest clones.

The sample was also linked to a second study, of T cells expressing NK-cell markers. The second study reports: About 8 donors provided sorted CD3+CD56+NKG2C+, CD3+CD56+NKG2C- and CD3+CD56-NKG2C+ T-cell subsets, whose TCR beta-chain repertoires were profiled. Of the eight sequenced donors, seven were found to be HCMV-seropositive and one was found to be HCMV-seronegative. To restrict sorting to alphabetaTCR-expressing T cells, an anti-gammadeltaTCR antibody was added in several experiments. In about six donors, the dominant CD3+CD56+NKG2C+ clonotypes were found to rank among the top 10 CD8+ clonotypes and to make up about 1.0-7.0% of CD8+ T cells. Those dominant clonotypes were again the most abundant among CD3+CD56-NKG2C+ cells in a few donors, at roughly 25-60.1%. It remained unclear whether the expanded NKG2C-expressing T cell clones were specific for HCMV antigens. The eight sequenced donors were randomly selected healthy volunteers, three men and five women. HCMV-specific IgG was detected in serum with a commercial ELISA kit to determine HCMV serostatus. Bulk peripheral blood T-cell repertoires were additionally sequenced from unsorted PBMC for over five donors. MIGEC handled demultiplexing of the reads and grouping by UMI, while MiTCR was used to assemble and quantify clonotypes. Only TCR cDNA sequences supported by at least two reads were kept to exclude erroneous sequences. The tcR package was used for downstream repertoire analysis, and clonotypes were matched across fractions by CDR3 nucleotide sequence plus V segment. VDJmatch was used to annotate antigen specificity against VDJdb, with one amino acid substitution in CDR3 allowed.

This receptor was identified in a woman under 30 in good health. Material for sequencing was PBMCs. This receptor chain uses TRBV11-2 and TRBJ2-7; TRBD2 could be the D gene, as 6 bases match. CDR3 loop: CASSRVGWEVYEQYF. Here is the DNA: TGTGCCAGCAGCCGGGTGGGTTGGGAGGTCTACGAGCAGTACTTC.